This TCR beta chain was observed in a study of cytomegalovirus exposure and HLA in healthy donors. Overall study findings and caveats: Reportedly, diagnosis of cytomegalovirus status by the classifier showed high specificity and sensitivity.

In nominal health when sampled, donors likely had unrecorded immune exposures nonetheless. The PCR had 60 Vbeta and 13 Jbeta primers. Using immunoSEQ multiplex PCR, the repertoire was profiled, and TCRdb retains in-frame clones only, with some absent. The sample records around 170,000 clones, over 60% being singletons. Trimming pared 0 bases from V and 7 bases from J, leaving 10 bases between. CDR1 is SGHRS, CDR2 YFSETQ, per germline. The CDR3 is 13 amino acids. This clone came up a few times. Its antigen remains unknown. The sequence was obtained from a girl aged 10-17 years in good health and CMV-seronegative. The sample was PBMCs. The chain uses TRBV5-1 and TRBJ1-1, with D perhaps TRBD1 (6 bases). DNA of the CDR3: TGCGCCAGCAGCTTGGAGGTACAGGGTGAAGCTTTCTTT. Encoded protein: CASSLEVQGEAFF.